The present entry profiles one T cell receptor beta chain with its context. What antigen it recognizes has not been identified. The record has no base qualities; no much larger clone is one base away. The immunoSEQ Assay, a bias-controlled multiplex PCR, was used to amplify TCRbeta CDR3 regions from genomic DNA. As for how the authors treated the data: Within the assay, amplification of reference gene primers was used to estimate how many nucleated cells each sample contained. Sequence reads were collapsed and filtered to measure the absolute abundance of every unique TCRbeta CDR3 rearrangement. For each sample, productive Simpson clonality was calculated as the square root of Simpson's diversity index across productive rearrangements. Held by TCRdb, this immuneACCESS table contains in-frame sequences only and omits some clones. Under half of the omission traces to an unresolved V gene where checked; the cause of the rest is unknown. V and J calls and clone size are as listed in that table; D and trimming were resolved from the DNA. For this sample the table gives about 130,000 clones, of which approximately 88% were detected only once. The top ten hold 10% of the sample.

Each collaborating institution followed its own protocols to collect whole blood in K2EDTA tubes. For TCRbeta analysis, collaborator samples were shipped as frozen whole blood, as isolated PBMCs, or as DNA extracted from either sample type. These data come from a study of blood T cell repertoires in COVID-19 (TCRdb year 2020). In terms of the full investigation: Samples covering the acute and convalescent phases of COVID-19 were provided by collaborators in the United States, Italy and Spain. The prospective study material was composed of cDNA or gDNA derived from T cells, B-cell-depleted T cells, or PBMCs. Deeply sampled blood TCRbeta repertoires from subjects exposed to, actively infected with, or recovered from COVID-19 were included in the dataset. The repertoires were made available in a free public database intended to serve as a resource for research on the immune response to SARS-CoV-2. The samples were drawn from the first 160 participants of the ongoing ImmuneRACE study and from over a thousand subjects provided by 6 global collaborators. Nearly every sample came with metadata listing a de-identified subject ID, COVID-19 status, age in years and sex. Where available, HLA class I and class II types were taken from metadata supplied by the sample provider and were not determined by assay-based typing.

What the research found in general, with its limitations: The amount of clinical and demographic metadata varied by source and participant and was provided uncurated.

The sequence was collected from a man over 45 with acute or convalescent COVID-19. The source material was peripheral blood.

For the CDR3, the sequence is CASSPGRGNTEAFF. DNA sequence: TGTGCCAGCTCCCCTGGCAGGGGGAACACTGAAGCTTTCTTT. The chain is made from TRBV18 and TRBJ1-1, with TRBD1 tentatively as D gene (6 bases match). CDR1 and CDR2 are drawn from the germline V gene: KGHSH, LQKENI. The junction carries 12 bases between V and J, which are trimmed by 6 bases and 1 base respectively. Its CDR3 holds 14 amino acids, cysteine through phenylalanine. Of the read, only the CDR3 DNA is kept; its 42 bases are in frame from base 1.